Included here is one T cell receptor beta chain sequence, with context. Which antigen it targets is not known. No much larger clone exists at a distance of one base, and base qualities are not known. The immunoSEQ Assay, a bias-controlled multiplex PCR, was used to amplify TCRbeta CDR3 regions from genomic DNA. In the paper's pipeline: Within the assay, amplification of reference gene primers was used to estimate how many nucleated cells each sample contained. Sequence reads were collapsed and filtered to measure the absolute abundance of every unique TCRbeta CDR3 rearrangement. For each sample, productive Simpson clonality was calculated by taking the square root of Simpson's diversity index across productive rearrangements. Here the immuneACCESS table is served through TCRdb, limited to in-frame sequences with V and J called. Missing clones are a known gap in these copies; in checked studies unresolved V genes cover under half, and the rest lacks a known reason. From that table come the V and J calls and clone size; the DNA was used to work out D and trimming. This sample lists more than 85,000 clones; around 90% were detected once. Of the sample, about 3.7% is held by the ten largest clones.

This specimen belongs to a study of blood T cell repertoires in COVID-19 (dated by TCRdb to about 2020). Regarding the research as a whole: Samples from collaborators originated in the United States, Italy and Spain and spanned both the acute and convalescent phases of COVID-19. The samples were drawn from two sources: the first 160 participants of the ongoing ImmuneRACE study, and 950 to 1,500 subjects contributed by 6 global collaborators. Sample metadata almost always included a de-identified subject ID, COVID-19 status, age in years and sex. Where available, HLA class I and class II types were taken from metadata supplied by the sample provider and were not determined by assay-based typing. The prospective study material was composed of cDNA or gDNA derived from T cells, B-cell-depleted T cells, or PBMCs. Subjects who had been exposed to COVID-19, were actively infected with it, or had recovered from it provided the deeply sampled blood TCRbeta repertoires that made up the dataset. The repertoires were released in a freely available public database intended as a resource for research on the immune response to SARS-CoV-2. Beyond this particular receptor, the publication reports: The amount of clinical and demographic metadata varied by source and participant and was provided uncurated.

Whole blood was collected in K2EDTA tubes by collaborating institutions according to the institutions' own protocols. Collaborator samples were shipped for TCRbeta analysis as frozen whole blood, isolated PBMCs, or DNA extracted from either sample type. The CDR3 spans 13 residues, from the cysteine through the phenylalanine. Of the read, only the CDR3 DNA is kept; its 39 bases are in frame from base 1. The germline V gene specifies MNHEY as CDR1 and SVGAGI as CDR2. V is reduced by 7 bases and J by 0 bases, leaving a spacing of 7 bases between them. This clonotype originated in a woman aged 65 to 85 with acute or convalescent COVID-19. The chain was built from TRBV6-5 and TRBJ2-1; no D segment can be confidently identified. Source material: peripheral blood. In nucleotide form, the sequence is TGTGCCAGCACGGAGAGCTCCTACAATGAGCAGTTCTTC. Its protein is CASTESSYNEQFF.